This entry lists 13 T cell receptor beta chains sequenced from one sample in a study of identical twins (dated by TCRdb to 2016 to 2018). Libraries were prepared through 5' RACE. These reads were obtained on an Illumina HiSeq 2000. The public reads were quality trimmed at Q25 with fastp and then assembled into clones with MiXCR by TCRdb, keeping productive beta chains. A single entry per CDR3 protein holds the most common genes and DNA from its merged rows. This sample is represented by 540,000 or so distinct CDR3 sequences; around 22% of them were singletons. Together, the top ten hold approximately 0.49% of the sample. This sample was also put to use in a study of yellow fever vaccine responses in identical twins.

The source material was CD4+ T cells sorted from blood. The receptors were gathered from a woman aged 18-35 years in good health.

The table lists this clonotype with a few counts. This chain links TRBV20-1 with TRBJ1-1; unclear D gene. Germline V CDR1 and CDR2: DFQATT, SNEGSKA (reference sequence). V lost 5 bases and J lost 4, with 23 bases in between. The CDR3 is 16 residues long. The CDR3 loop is CSAPNLLEGKATEAFF. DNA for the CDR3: TGCAGTGCTCCCAACCTTCTGGAGGGTAAGGCCACTGAAGCTTTCTTT.

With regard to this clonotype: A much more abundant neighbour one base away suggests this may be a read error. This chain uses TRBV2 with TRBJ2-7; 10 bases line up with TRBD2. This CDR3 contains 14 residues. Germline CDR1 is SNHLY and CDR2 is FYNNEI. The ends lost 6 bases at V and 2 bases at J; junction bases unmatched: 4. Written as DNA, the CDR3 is TGTGCCAGCAGAGGGACTAGCGTTACCTACGAGCAGTACTTC. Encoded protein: CASRGTSVTYEQYF.

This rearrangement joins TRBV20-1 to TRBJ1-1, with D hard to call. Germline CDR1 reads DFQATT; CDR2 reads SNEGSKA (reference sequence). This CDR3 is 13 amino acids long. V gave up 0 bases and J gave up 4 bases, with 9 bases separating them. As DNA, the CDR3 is TGCAGTGCTAGAGATACGGTAAGCACTGAAGCTTTCTTT. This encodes CSARDTVSTEAFF.

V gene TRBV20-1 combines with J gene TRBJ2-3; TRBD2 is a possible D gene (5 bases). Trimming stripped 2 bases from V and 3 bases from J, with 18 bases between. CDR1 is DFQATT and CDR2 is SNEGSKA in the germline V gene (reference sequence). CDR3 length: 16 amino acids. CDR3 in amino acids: CSARNLIRGGTDTQYF. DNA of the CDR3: TGCAGTGCTAGAAATCTCATCCGGGGTGGGACAGATACGCAGTATTTT.

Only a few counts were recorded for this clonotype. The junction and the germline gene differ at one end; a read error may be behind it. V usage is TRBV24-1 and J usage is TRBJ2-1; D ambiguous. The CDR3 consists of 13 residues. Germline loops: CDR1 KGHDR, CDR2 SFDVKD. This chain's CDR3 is CATSDPVYTEQFF. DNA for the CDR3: TGTGCCACCAGTGACCCCGTATACACTGAGCAGTTCTTC.

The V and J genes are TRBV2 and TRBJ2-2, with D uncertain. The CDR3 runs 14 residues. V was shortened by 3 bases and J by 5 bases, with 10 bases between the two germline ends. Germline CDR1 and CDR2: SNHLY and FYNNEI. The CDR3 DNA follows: TGTGCCAGCAGTGAGCTAGGGCTTACCGGGGAGCTGTTTTTT. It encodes CASSELGLTGELFF.

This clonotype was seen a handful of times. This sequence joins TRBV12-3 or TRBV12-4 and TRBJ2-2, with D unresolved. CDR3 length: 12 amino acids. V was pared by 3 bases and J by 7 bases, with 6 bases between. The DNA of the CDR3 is TGTGCCAGCAGTTTCTTGGGCGGGGAGCTGTTTTTT. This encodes CASSFLGGELFF.

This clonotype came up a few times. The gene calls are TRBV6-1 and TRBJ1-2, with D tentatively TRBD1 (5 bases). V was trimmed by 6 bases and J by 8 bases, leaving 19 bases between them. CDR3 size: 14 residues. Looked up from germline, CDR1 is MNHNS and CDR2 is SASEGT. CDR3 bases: TGTGCCAGCAGGGTCCTCAGGGCCATTGGGGGCTACACCTTC. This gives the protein CASRVLRAIGGYTF.

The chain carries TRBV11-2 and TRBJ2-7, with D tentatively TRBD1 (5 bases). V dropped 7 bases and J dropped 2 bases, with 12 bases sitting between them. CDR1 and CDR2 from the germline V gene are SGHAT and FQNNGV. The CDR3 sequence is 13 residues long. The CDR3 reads CASKSVGAYEQYV. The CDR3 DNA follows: TGTGCCAGCAAGAGCGTAGGGGCCTACGAGCAGTACGTC.

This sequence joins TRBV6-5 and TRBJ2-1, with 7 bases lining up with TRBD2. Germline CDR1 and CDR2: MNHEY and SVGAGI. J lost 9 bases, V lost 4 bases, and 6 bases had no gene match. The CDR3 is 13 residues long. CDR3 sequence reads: CASSSQGGSEQFF. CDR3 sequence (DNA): TGTGCCAGCAGTTCTCAGGGAGGGAGTGAGCAGTTCTTC.

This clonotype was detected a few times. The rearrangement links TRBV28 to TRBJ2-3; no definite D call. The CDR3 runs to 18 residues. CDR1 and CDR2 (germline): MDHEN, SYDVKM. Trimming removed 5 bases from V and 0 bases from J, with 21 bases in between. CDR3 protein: CASSPFALGSGSTDTQYF. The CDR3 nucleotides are TGTGCCAGCAGTCCTTTCGCCCTGGGTAGTGGGAGCACAGATACGCAGTATTTT.

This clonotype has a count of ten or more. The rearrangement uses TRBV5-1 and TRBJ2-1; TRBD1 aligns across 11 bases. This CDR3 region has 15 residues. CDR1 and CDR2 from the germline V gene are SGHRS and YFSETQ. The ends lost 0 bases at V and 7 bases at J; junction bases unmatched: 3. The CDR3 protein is CASSLVGTGGNEQFF. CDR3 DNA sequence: TGCGCCAGCAGCTTGGTTGGGACAGGGGGAAATGAGCAGTTCTTC.

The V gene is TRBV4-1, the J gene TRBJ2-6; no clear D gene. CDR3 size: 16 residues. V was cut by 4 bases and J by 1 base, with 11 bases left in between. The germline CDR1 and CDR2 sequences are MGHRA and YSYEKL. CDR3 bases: TGCGCCAGCAGCCCCCAGGCCTTATCTGGGGCCAACGTCCTGACTTTC. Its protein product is CASSPQALSGANVLTF.